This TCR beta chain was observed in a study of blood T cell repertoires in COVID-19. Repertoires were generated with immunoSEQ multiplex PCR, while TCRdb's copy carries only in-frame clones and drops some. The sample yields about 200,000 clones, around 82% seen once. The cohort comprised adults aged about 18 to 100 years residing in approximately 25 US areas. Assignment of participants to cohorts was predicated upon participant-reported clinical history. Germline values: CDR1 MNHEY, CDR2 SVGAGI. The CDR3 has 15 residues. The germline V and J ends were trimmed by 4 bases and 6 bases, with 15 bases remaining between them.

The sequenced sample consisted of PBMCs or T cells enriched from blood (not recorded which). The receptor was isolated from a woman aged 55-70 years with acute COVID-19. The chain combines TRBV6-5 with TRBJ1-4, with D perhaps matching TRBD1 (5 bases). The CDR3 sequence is CASSSTRGTHEKLFF. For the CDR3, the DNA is TGTGCCAGCAGTTCGACGCGGGGGACGCATGAAAAACTGTTTTTT.